This TCR beta chain was observed in a study of T-cell reconstitution after alpha-beta-depleted transplantation in children. Study-wide findings and caveats: Some patients' high day-60 TCRbeta diversity was traced to surviving recipient T cells and thymic progenitors. Expanded graft clones, several hundred of them, were reportedly the source of alpha-beta T cells about two months after transplant. Newly produced T cells mostly provided counts and TCRbeta diversity after one year, as hyperexpanded clones declined.

Unique molecular identifiers tagged the TCRbeta library. From the PCR reads, TCRdb called clonotypes with MiXCR, one entry per CDR3 protein. The sample lists 330,000 or so distinct CDR3 sequences, almost 8% occurring once. Germline values: CDR1 SGHDT, CDR2 YYEEEE. The V end was cut by 2 bases, the J end by 3 bases, with 9 bases between. The length of the CDR3 is 14 residues. This clonotype was recorded many times. Its matching antigen is unknown. The chain combines TRBV5-6 with TRBJ2-1; TRBD2 might be the D (5 bases). The specimen was peripheral blood, collected 360 days after TCRalphabeta/CD19-depleted stem cell transplant. The sequence derives from a female patient aged 2-9 years who had a stem cell transplant for Fanconi anemia, so the T cells may come from the graft donor. The CDR3 reads CASSFSGHYNEQFF. The CDR3 DNA reads TGTGCCAGCAGCTTCAGCGGCCACTACAATGAGCAGTTCTTC. Filled out from reference TRBV5-6 and TRBJ2-1, the complete variable domain reads DAGVTQSPTHLIKTRGQQVTLRCSPKSGHDTVSWYQQALGQGPQFIFQYYEEEERQRGNFPDRFSGHQFPNYSSELNVNALLLGDSALYLCASSFSGHYNEQFFGPGTRLTVL.